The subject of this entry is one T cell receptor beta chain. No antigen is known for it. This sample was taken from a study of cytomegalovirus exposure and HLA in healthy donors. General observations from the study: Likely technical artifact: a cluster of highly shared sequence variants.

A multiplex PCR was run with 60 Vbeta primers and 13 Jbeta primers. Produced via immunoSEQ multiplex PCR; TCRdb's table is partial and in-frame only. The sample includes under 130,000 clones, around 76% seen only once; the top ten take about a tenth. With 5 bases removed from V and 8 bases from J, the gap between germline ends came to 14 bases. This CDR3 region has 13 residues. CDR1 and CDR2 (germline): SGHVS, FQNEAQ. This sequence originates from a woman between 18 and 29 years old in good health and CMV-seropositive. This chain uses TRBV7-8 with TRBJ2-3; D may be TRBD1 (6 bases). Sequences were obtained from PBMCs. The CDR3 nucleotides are TGTGCCAGCAGCCTCCCGGTAGGGGGTACGCAGTATTTT. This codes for CASSLPVGGTQYF.